This T cell receptor (beta chain) was obtained from a study of T cell changes during pregnancy in multiple sclerosis. Clones were sequenced by immunoSEQ multiplex PCR, and TCRdb holds only the in-frame ones, with some missing. The sample lists around 110,000 clones; about 90% were seen once. Germline V gives CDR1 SGHVS, CDR2 FQNEAQ. The CDR3 extends over 16 amino acids. Trimming took 5 bases from V and 4 from J; bases not matched to a gene: 10. The source of this sequence is a female donor with multiple sclerosis, enrolled in a pregnancy study. The sequenced sample was peripheral blood, obtained before pregnancy. The chain joins TRBV7-8 to TRBJ2-1; 8 bases map to TRBD2. The CDR3 bases are TGTGCCAGCAGCCCGAGGTTGGCGGGGGGATACAATGAGCAGTTCTTC. Residues: CASSPRLAGGYNEQFF.